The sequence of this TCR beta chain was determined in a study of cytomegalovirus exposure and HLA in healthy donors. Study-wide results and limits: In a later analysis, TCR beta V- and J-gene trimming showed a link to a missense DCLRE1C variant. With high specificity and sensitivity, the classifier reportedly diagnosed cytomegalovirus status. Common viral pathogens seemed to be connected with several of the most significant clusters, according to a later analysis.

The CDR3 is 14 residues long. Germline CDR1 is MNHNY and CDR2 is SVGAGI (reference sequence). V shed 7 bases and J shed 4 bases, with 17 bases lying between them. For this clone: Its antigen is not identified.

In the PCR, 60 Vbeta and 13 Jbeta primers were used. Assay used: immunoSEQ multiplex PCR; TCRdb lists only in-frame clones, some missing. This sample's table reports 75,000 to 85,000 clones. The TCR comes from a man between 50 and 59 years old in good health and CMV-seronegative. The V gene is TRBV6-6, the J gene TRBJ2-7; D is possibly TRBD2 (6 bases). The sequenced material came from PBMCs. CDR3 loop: CASNPGLLLYEQYF. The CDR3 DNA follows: TGTGCCAGCAACCCGGGACTCCTGCTTTACGAGCAGTACTTC.